The 10 T cell receptor beta chains reported below all come from one sample, sequenced in a study of T cell responses to AZD1222 COVID-19 vaccine. Profiled with immunoSEQ multiplex PCR; TCRdb holds only in-frame clones, not every one. The sample lists 83,000 or so clones, 88% occurring once. This specimen was peripheral blood, taken on day 0 of MenACWY control vaccination. The receptors originated from an adult in good health.

This chain connects TRBV29-1 to TRBJ1-2; maybe TRBD1 (6 bases). The CDR3 has 11 residues. V was clipped by 5 bases and J by 13 bases, with 17 bases between them. Germline V gene lookup returns CDR1 SQVTM and CDR2 ANQGSEA. The CDR3 nucleotides are TGCAGCGTTTACACATCCGGGACACTCACCTTC. Translated, it gives CSVYTSGTLTF.

V and J are TRBV7-2 and TRBJ2-3, with D perhaps matching TRBD2 (6 bases). This CDR3 has 15 amino acids. V was shortened by 6 bases and J by 0 bases, with 13 bases between the two germline ends. Germline V CDR1 and CDR2: SGHTA, FQGNSA. The CDR3 sequence is CASRNRRESTDTQYF. CDR3 DNA sequence: TGTGCCAGCAGGAATAGGCGGGAAAGCACAGATACGCAGTATTTT.

The rearrangement uses TRBV9 and TRBJ2-1; the match to TRBD1 covers 9 bases. Losses at the gene ends were 6 bases for V and 0 bases for J; bases not matched to a gene: 10. The CDR3 is 17 residues long. Germline CDR1 is SGDLS and CDR2 is YYNGEE. CDR3 in amino acids: CASTPGTGLSSYNEQFF. CDR3 in DNA: TGTGCCAGCACCCCCGGGACAGGGCTTAGCTCCTACAATGAGCAGTTCTTC.

The gene calls are TRBV28 and TRBJ2-1; D is uncertain. The germline CDR1 and CDR2 sequences are MDHEN and SYDVKM. The CDR3 extends over 16 amino acids. V lost 5 bases and J 0 bases, leaving 14 bases between the germline ends. CDR3 loop: CASSNSAVSSYNEQFF. The CDR3 DNA reads TGTGCCAGCAGTAATAGTGCTGTAAGCTCCTACAATGAGCAGTTCTTC.

The V and J genes are TRBV3-1 (or the pseudogene TRBV3-2) and TRBJ2-5, with 7 bases matching TRBD1. Unmatched junction bases numbered 3, after V lost 0 bases and J lost 5 bases. The CDR3 covers 14 residues. Per germline, CDR1 LGHDT and CDR2 YNNKEL (reference sequence). The CDR3 DNA reads TGTGCCAGCAGCCAAGAAGGGGGCCTGGAGACCCAGTACTTC. It yields the protein CASSQEGGLETQYF.

The chain combines TRBV14 with TRBJ1-4; D is uncertain. The CDR3 extends over 14 amino acids. Germline CDR1 is SGHDN and CDR2 is FVKESK. The V end was cut by 0 bases, the J end by 10 bases, with 12 bases between. The CDR3 region has the DNA TGTGCCAGCAGCCAAGATTGGGCCCCCGGAAAACTGTTTTTT. Its translation is CASSQDWAPGKLFF.

This sequence joins TRBV9 and TRBJ2-5, with a possible D match to TRBD2 (5 bases). Trimming took off 3 bases at V and 5 bases at J, with 5 bases between the two ends. CDR1 SGDLS and CDR2 YYNGEE come from the germline V gene. The CDR3 has 11 residues. CDR3 DNA: TGTGCCAGCAGCGCGGGGGAGACCCAGTACTTC. Amino acid sequence: CASSAGETQYF.

J is TRBJ1-6 and V is TRBV28; possible D gene TRBD1, 6 bases. CDR3 length: 16 amino acids. Germline V gene data show CDR1 as MDHEN and CDR2 as SYDVKM. Trimming left V 3 bases short and J 7 bases short, with 16 bases between. In nucleotides, the CDR3 is TGTGCCAGCAGTTTTTTCGGGGGCTCACGGAATTCACCCCTCCACTTT. Its translation: CASSFFGGSRNSPLHF.

This clone was seen a handful of times. CDR3 in amino acids: CAWTNGTNYGYTF. The CDR3 region has the DNA TGTGCCTGGACGAACGGGACTAACTATGGCTACACCTTC. The gene calls are TRBV30 and TRBJ1-2; D gene unclear. There are 13 residues in the CDR3. Looked up from germline, CDR1 is GTSNPN and CDR2 is SVGIG (reference sequence). Trimming left V 4 bases short and J 0 bases short, with 9 bases between.

The chain employs TRBV7-9 and TRBJ2-5, with 7 bases aligning to TRBD1. V was clipped by 5 bases and J by 2 bases; unmatched bases: 8. CDR3 length: 15 amino acids. Germline assignment: CDR1 SEHNR and CDR2 FQNEAQ (reference sequence). The CDR3 DNA sequence: TGTGCCAGCAGCGTAGGGACAGTGGCGCAAGAGACCCAGTACTTC. This sequence encodes CASSVGTVAQETQYF. The variable domain in full, with the rest retrieved from reference TRBV7-9 and TRBJ2-5, is DTGVSQNPRHKITKRGQNVTFRCDPISEHNRLYWYRQTLGQGPEFLTYFQNEAQLEKSRLLSDRFSAERPKGSFSTLEIQRTEQGDSAMYLCASSVGTVAQETQYFGPGTRLLVL.